The 16 T cell receptor beta chains below were found in one sample sequenced in a study of T cells in localized non-small cell lung cancer. TCRdb's table, derived via immunoSEQ multiplex PCR, lists solely in-frame clones and lacks some. The repertoire holds roughly 14,000 clones, with roughly 84% as singletons. The starting material was peripheral blood, obtained before any cancer treatment. These receptors came from an older female donor with stage I squamous cell lung carcinoma.

This clone was counted once. V usage is TRBV7-8 and J usage is TRBJ1-5; TRBD1 matches 7 bases. The V segment lost 5 bases and the J segment 7 bases; nucleotides outside the gene matches: 8. CDR1 is SGHVS, CDR2 FQNEAQ, per germline. CDR3 length: 14 residues. This CDR3 is CASSAQGGRQPQHF. DNA for the CDR3: TGTGCCAGCAGCGCGCAGGGGGGGAGGCAGCCCCAGCATTTT.

J is TRBJ2-7 and V is TRBV5-3, with D tentatively TRBD1 or TRBD2 (6 bases each). TRBV5-3 carries the ORF label, with uncertain function. The CDR3 consists of 15 residues. V was clipped by 2 bases and J by 5 bases, with 17 bases between them. The CDR3 protein is CARSLRGHPVNEQYF. In DNA, the CDR3 is TGTGCCAGAAGCTTACGGGGGCACCCCGTGAACGAGCAGTACTTC.

V usage is TRBV5-1 and J usage is TRBJ1-2; D is unresolved. CDR1 is SGHRS, CDR2 YFSETQ, per germline. The CDR3 runs 14 residues. The V and J ends lost 2 bases and 0 bases respectively, with 8 bases between them. In DNA, the CDR3 is TGCGCCAGCAGCTTAACTCCCGCTAACTATGGCTACACCTTC. Its protein product is CASSLTPANYGYTF.

V gene TRBV7-3 combines with J gene TRBJ1-2; no reliable D call. V gave up 0 bases and J gave up 8 bases, with 13 bases separating them. This CDR3 is built from 14 residues. Germline CDR1 reads SGHTA; CDR2 reads FQGTGA. The CDR3 spells CASSLTAESGGYTF. The DNA for the CDR3 is TGTGCCAGCAGCTTAACGGCGGAAAGCGGGGGCTACACCTTC.

This clone has just a few counts. The chain carries TRBV28 and TRBJ2-1; D is undetermined. This CDR3 has 12 residues. Germline loops: CDR1 MDHEN, CDR2 SYDVKM. Trimming cost V 1 base and J 8 bases, with 6 bases left between them. The CDR3 protein is CASSLLSYEQFF. The DNA of the CDR3 is TGTGCCAGCAGTTTATTAAGCTATGAGCAGTTCTTC. Together with reference TRBV28 and TRBJ2-1, the CDR3 gives the full variable domain: DVKVTQSSRYLVKRTGEKVFLECVQDMDHENMFWYRQDPGLGLRLIYFSYDVKMKEKGDIPEGYSVSREKKERFSLILESASTNQTSMYLCASSLLSYEQFFGPGTRLTVL.

This clone has a handful of counts. The CDR3 DNA sequence: TGTGCCAGCAGCTTGGGCCCTACATCTGGTAATGAGCAGTTCTTC. Its translation: CASSLGPTSGNEQFF. This chain connects TRBV5-4 to TRBJ2-1; D not resolved. The CDR3 has 15 amino acids. Between the trimmed V and J ends, which lost 0 bases and 7 bases, there was a span of 14 bases. CDR1 is SGHNT and CDR2 is YYREEE in the germline V gene (reference sequence).

The genes are TRBV6-5 and TRBJ1-6, with D possibly being TRBD1 (6 bases). The CDR3 has 15 residues. Germline CDR1 MNHEY, CDR2 SVGAGI. Trimming left V 6 bases short and J 6 bases short, with 15 bases between. CDR3 DNA sequence: TGTGCCAGCAGCCTCGTAGGGGGAGTTAATTCACCCCTCCACTTT. Translated: CASSLVGGVNSPLHF.

The J gene is TRBJ2-3, the V gene TRBV5-1, with unresolved D. CDR1 and CDR2 (germline): SGHRS, YFSETQ. The CDR3 sequence is 13 residues long. Trimming shortened V by 2 bases and J by 4 bases, and 8 bases separated the two germline ends. CDR3 in amino acids: CASSFNPADTQYF. In DNA, the CDR3 is TGCGCCAGCAGCTTCAATCCCGCAGATACGCAGTATTTT. Complete variable domain (other parts from reference TRBV5-1 and TRBJ2-3): KAGVTQTPRYLIKTRGQQVTLSCSPISGHRSVSWYQQTPGQGLQFLFEYFSETQRNKGNFPGRFSGRQFSNSRSEMNVSTLELGDSALYLCASSFNPADTQYFGPGTRLTVL.

The rearrangement uses TRBV11-3 and TRBJ2-2; perhaps TRBD2 as D (5 bases). The CDR3 contains 14 residues. Trimming took off 5 bases at V and 1 base at J, with 8 bases between the two ends. The germline CDR1 and CDR2 sequences are SGHNT and YENEEA. CDR3 in DNA: TGTGCCAGCAGCCGGGGATTGAACACCGGGGAGCTGTTTTTT. Translation gives CASSRGLNTGELFF. The full variable domain, with the rest looked up from reference TRBV11-3 and TRBJ2-2, is EAGVVQSPRYKIIEKKQPVAFWCNPISGHNTLYWYLQNLGQGPELLIRYENEEAVDDSQLPKDRFSAERLKGVDSTLKIQPAELGDSAVYLCASSRGLNTGELFFGEGSRLTVL.

The chain carries TRBV4-3 and TRBJ1-1; no clear D. Trimming left V 2 bases short and J 4 bases short, with 8 bases between. The CDR3 sequence is 13 residues long. Germline assignment: CDR1 LGHNA and CDR2 YSLEER. The CDR3 bases are TGCGCCAGCAGCCAACTGGGATTCACTGAAGCTTTCTTT. Translating it yields CASSQLGFTEAFF.

The chain has TRBV4-1 and TRBJ1-5; D call uncertain. V lost 3 bases and J 4 bases, leaving 7 bases between the germline ends. There are 13 residues in the CDR3. CDR1 MGHRA and CDR2 YSYEKL come from the germline V gene. Here the CDR3 reads CASSHSVNQPQHF. The CDR3, as DNA: TGCGCCAGCAGCCATTCGGTTAATCAGCCCCAGCATTTT.

This chain links TRBV19 with TRBJ1-5; perhaps TRBD1 as D (5 bases). The V end lost 0 bases, the J end lost 6 bases, and 18 bases lay between the germline ends. The CDR3 loop spans 17 amino acids. The germline CDR1 and CDR2 sequences are LNHDA and SQIVND (reference sequence). The DNA for the CDR3 is TGTGCCAGTAGTATAGAGGCAGCGAGGGTCGGGGGTCAGCCCCAGCATTTT. It codes for CASSIEAARVGGQPQHF.

V and J are TRBV4-1 and TRBJ1-1; D might be TRBD1 (5 bases). CDR1 and CDR2 (germline): MGHRA, YSYEKL. V lost 2 bases and J lost 1, with 11 bases in between. The CDR3 consists of 15 residues. Here the CDR3 DNA reads TGCGCCAGCAGCCAAAGCGGGAGGGGGAACACTGAAGCTTTCTTT. Protein: CASSQSGRGNTEAFF.

This clone showed up just a few times. The genes are TRBV5-6 and TRBJ1-5, with 8 positions matching TRBD1. After removal of 0 bases from V and 5 bases from J, the junction contained 4 bases not matched to a gene. This CDR3 is built from 15 residues. Per germline, CDR1 SGHDT and CDR2 YYEEEE. CDR3 sequence: CASSLGTGIDQPQHF. In DNA form, the CDR3 reads TGTGCCAGCAGCTTGGGGACAGGGATCGATCAGCCCCAGCATTTT.

The chain has TRBV19 and TRBJ1-5, with 9 bases that match TRBD1. The V and J ends lost 7 bases and 2 bases, in that order; junction bases with no gene match: 9. This CDR3 contains 16 residues. Germline-derived CDR1 and CDR2 are LNHDA and SQIVND (reference sequence). CDR3 DNA sequence: TGTGCCAGTATGGGGACAGGGATCGGTGGCAATCAGCCCCAGCATTTT. It encodes CASMGTGIGGNQPQHF. Full variable domain (remainder filled in from reference TRBV19 and TRBJ1-5): DGGITQSPKYLFRKEGQNVTLSCEQNLNHDAMYWYRQDPGQGLRLIYYSQIVNDFQKGDIAEGYSVSREKKESFPLTVTSAQKNPTAFYLCASMGTGIGGNQPQHFGDGTRLSIL.

The chain joins TRBV5-1 to TRBJ1-6, with unresolved D. The CDR3 loop spans 14 amino acids. The germline gives CDR1 SGHRS, CDR2 YFSETQ. V shed 0 bases and J shed 3 bases, with 4 bases lying between them. CDR3 amino acids: CASSLGIYNSPLHF. DNA of the CDR3: TGCGCCAGCAGCTTGGGAATCTATAATTCACCCCTCCACTTT.